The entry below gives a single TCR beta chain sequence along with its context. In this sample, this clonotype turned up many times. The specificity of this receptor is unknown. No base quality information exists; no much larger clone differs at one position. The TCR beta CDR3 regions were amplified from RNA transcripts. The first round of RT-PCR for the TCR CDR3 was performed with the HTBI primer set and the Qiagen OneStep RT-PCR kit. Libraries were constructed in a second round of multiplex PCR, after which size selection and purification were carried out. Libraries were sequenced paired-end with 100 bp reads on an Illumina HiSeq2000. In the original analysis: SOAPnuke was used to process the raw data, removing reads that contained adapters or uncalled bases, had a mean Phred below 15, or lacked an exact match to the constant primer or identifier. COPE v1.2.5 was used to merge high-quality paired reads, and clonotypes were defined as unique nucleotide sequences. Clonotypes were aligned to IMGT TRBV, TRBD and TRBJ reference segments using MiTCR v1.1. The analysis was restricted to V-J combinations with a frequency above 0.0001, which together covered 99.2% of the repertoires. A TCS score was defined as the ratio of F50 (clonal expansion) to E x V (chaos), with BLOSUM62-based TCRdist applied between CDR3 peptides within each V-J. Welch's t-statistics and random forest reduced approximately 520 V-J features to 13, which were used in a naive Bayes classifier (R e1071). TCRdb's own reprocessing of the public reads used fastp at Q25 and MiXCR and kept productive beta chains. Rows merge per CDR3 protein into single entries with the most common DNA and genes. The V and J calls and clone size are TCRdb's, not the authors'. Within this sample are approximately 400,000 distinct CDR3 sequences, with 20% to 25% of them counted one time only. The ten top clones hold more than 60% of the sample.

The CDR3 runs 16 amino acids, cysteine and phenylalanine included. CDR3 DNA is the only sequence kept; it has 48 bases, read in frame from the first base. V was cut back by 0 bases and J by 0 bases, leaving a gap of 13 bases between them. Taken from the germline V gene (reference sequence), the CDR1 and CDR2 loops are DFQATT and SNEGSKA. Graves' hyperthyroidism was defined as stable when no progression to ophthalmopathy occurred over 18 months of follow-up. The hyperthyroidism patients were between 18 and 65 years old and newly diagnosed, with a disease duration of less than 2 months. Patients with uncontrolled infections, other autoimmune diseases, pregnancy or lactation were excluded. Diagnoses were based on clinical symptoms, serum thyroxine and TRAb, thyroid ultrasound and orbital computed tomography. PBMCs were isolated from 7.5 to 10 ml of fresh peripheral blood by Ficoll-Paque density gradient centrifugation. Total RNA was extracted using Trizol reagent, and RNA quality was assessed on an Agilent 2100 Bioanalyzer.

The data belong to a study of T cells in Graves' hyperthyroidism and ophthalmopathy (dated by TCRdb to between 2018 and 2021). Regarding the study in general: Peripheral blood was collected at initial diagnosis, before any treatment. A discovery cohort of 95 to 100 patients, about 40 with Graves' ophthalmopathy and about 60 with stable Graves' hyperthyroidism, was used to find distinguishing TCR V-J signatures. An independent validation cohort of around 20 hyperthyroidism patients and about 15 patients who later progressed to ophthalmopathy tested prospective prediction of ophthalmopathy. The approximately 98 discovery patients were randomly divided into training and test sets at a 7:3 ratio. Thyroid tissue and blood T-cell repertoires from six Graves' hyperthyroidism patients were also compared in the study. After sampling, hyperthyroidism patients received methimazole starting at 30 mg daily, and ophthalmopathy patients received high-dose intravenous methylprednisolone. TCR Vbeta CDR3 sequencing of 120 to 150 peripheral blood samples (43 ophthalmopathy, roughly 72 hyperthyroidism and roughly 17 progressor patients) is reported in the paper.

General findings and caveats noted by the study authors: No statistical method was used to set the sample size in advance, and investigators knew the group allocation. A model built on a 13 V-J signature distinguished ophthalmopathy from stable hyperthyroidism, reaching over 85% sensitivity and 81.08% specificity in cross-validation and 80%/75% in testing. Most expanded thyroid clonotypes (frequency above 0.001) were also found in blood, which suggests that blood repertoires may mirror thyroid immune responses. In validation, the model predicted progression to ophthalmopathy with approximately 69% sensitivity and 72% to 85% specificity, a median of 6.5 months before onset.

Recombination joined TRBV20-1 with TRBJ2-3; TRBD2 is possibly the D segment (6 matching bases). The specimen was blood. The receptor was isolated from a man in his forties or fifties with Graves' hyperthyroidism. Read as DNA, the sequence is TGCAGTGCTAGAGATGTTGCCGGGACTAGCACAGATACGCAGTATTTT. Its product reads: CSARDVAGTSTDTQYF.